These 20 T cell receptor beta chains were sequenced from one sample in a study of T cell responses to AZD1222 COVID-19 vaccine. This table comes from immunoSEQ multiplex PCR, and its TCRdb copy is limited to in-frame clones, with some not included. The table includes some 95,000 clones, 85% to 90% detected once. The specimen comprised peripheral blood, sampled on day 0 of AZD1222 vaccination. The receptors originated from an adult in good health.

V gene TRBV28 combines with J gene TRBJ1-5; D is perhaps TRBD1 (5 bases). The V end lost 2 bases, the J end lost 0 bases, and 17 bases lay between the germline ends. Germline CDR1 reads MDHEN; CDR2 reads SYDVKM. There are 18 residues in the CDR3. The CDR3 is CASSLRGPQPNSNQPQHF. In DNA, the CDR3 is TGTGCCAGCAGTTTAAGGGGACCGCAACCTAATAGCAATCAGCCCCAGCATTTT.

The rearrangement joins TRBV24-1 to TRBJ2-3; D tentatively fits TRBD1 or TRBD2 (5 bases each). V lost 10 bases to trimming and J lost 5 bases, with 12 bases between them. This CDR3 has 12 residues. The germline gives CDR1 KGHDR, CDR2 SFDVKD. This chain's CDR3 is CATRGAGDTQYF. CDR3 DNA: TGTGCCACTAGAGGGGCGGGAGATACGCAGTATTTT.

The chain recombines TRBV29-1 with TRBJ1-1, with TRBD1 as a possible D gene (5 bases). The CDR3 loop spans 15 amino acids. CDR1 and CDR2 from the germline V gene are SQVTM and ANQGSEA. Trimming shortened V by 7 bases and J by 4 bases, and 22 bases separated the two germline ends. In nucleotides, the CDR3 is TGCAGCGCTCGACCCTCGGAGACAAGGGGCACTGAAGCTTTCTTT. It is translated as CSARPSETRGTEAFF.

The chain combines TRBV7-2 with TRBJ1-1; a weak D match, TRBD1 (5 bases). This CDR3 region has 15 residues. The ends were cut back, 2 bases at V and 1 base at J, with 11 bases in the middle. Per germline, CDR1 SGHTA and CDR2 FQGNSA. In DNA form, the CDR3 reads TGTGCCAGCAGCTTATCAGGGCCGCGGAACACTGAAGCTTTCTTT. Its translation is CASSLSGPRNTEAFF.

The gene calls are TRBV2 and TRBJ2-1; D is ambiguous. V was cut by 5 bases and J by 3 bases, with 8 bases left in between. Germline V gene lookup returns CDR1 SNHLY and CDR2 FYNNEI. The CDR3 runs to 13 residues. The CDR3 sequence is CASSLRGYNEQFF. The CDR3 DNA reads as TGTGCCAGCAGTCTAAGAGGCTACAATGAGCAGTTCTTC.

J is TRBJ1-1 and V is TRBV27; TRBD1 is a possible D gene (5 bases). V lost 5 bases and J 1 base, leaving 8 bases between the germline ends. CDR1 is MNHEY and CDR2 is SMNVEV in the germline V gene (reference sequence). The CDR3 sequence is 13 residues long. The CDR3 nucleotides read TGTGCCAGCAGTAGAGACAGGAACACTGAAGCTTTCTTT. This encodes CASSRDRNTEAFF.

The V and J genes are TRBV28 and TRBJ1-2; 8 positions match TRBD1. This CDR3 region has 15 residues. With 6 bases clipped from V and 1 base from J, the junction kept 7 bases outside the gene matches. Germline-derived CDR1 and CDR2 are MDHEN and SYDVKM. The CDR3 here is CASSPQGAVNYGYTF. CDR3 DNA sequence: TGTGCCAGCAGCCCTCAGGGGGCAGTTAACTATGGCTACACCTTC.

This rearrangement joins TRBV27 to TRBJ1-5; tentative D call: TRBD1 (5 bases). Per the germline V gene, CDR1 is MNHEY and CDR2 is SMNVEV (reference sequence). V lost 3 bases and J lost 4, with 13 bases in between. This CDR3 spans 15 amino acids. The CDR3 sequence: CASSFGRDTNQPQHF. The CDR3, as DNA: TGTGCCAGCAGTTTCGGCAGGGATACGAATCAGCCCCAGCATTTT.

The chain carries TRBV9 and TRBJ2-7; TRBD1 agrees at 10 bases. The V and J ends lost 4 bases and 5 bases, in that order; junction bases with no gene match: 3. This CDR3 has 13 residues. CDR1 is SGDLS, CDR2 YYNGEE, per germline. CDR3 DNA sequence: TGTGCCAGCAGCACCGGGACAGGGGACGAGCAGTACTTC. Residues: CASSTGTGDEQYF. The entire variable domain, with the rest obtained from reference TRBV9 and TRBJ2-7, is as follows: DSGVTQTPKHLITATGQRVTLRCSPRSGDLSVYWYQQSLDQGLQFLIQYYNGEERAKGNILERFSAQQFPDLHSELNLSSLELGDSALYFCASSTGTGDEQYFGPGTRLTVT.

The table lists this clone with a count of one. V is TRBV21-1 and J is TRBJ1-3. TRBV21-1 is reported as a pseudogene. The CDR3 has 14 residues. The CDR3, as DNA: TGTGCCAGCAGCAAACGTGCGGGAGGAAACACCATATATTTT. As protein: CASSKRAGGNTIYF.

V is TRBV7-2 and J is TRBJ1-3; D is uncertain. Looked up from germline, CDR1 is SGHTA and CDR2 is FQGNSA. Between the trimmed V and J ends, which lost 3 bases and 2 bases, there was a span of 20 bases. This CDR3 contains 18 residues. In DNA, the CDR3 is TGTGCCAGCAGCTTGTACTCAAATCCAGAGATCACTGGAAACACCATATATTTT. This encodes CASSLYSNPEITGNTIYF.

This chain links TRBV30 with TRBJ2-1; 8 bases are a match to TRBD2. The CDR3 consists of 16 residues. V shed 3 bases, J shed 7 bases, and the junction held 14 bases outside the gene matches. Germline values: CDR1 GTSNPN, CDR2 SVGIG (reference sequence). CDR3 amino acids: CAWSTLGGALENEQFF. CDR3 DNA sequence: TGTGCCTGGAGCACGCTCGGGGGGGCCTTGGAAAATGAGCAGTTCTTC. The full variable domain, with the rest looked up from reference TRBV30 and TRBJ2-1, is SQTIHQWPATLVQPVGSPLSLECTVEGTSNPNLYWYRQAAGRGLQLLFYSVGIGQISSEVPQNLSASRPQDRQFILSSKKLLLSDSGFYLCAWSTLGGALENEQFFGPGTRLTVL.

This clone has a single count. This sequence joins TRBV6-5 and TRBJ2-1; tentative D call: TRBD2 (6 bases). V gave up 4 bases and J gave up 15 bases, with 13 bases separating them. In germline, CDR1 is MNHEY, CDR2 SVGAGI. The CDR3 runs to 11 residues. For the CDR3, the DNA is TGTGCCAGCAGTTTCGGGGGACGCCTGTTCTTC. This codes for CASSFGGRLFF.

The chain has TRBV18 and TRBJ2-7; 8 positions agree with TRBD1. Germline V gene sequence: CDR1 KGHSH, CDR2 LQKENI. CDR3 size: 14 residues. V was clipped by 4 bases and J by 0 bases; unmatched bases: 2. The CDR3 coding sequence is TGTGCCAGCTCACGGGACAGGTCCTCCTACGAGCAGTACTTC. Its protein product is CASSRDRSSYEQYF.

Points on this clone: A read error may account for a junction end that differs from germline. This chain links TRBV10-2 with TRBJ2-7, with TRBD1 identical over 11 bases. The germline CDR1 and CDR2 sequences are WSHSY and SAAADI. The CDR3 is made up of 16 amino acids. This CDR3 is CASSDFRTGGSHEQYF. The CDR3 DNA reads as TGCGCCAGCAGTGACTTCAGGACAGGGGGCTCCCACGAGCAGTACTTC.

The CDR3 is CASSIDKSTDTQYF. The CDR3 DNA follows: TGTGCCAGTAGTATAGATAAGAGCACAGATACGCAGTATTTT. The chain recombines TRBV19 with TRBJ2-3; D remains unclear. V lost 0 bases, J lost 0 bases, and 4 bases lay in between. Germline lookup yields CDR1 LNHDA and CDR2 SQIVND (reference sequence). The CDR3 spans 14 residues. Combining the CDR3 with reference TRBV19 and TRBJ2-3 gives the whole variable domain DGGITQSPKYLFRKEGQNVTLSCEQNLNHDAMYWYRQDPGQGLRLIYYSQIVNDFQKGDIAEGYSVSREKKESFPLTVTSAQKNPTAFYLCASSIDKSTDTQYFGPGTRLTVL.

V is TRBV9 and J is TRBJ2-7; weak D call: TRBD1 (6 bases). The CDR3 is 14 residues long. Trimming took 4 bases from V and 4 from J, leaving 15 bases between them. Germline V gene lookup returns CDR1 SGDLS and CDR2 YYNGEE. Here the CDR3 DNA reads TGTGCCAGCAGCAAGGGGACAACACCGTACGAGCAGTACTTC. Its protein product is CASSKGTTPYEQYF.

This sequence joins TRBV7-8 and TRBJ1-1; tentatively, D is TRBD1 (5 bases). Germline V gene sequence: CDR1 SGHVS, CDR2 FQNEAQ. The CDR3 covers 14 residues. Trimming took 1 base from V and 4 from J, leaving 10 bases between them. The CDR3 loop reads CASSLGRGGTEAFF. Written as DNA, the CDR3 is TGTGCCAGCAGCTTAGGACGGGGGGGCACTGAAGCTTTCTTT.

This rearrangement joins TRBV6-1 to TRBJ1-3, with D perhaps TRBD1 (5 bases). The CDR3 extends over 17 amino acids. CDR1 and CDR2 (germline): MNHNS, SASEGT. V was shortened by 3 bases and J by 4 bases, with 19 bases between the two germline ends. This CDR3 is CASSEFPVQGEGNTIYF. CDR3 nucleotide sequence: TGTGCCAGCAGTGAGTTCCCAGTCCAGGGTGAGGGAAACACCATATATTTT.

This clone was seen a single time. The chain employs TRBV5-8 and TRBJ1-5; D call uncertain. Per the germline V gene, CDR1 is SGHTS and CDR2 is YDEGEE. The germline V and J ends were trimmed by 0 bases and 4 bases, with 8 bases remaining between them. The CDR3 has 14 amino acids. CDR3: CASSLVTRNQPQHF. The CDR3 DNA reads TGTGCCAGCAGCTTGGTCACCCGGAATCAGCCCCAGCATTTT.